The next 26 T cell receptor beta chains were all read from a single sample in a study of blood T cell repertoires in COVID-19 (dated by TCRdb to the early 2020s). Preparation of the library involved the immunoSEQ multiplex PCR assay. The immuneACCESS repertoire file appears here via TCRdb, limited to in-frame rearrangements. These files lack a portion of the clones; in checked studies, under half of the deficit traces to unresolved V genes, and the cause of the others is not known. For this sample the table gives roughly 64,000 clones, of which roughly 76% were detected only once. Approximately 5% of the sample rests with the top ten. Sequenced sample: peripheral blood. All receptors derive from a human donor in a cohort sampled during active COVID-19.

This clone has just one count. The V and J genes are TRBV5-8 and TRBJ2-5; tentative D call: TRBD2 (6 bases). This CDR3 has 15 amino acids. Germline values: CDR1 SGHTS, CDR2 YDEGEE. The germline V and J ends were trimmed by 0 bases and 0 bases, with 9 bases remaining between them. CDR3 sequence: CASSLGGEYQETQYF. CDR3 DNA: TGTGCCAGCAGCTTGGGCGGGGAATACCAAGAGACCCAGTACTTC.

This chain uses TRBV5-1 with TRBJ2-7, with D unresolved. Germline CDR1 reads SGHRS; CDR2 reads YFSETQ. The CDR3 runs 13 residues. Between the trimmed V and J ends, which lost 2 bases and 4 bases, there was a span of 10 bases. CDR3 nucleotide sequence: TGCGCCAGCAGCTTTCCGGGTTCGTACGAGCAGTACTTC. This encodes CASSFPGSYEQYF.

This clone was counted at least ten times. V gene TRBV5-5 combines with J gene TRBJ2-2; possibly TRBD2 for D (5 bases). Germline V CDR1 and CDR2: SGHKS, YYEKEE (reference sequence). Trimming left V 1 base short and J 3 bases short, with 10 bases between. The CDR3 loop spans 15 amino acids. The CDR3 sequence: CASSLPGVDTGELFF. CDR3 nucleotide sequence: TGTGCCAGCAGCTTGCCCGGGGTGGACACCGGGGAGCTGTTTTTT.

V usage is TRBV5-1 and J usage is TRBJ2-3; 8 nucleotides agree with TRBD2. This CDR3 is 17 amino acids long. V shed 4 bases, J shed 0 bases, and the junction held 10 bases outside the gene matches. Germline V CDR1 and CDR2: SGHRS, YFSETQ. The CDR3 DNA reads as TGCGCCAGCAGCCTGACAGTGGCGGGGGGTAGCACAGATACGCAGTATTTT. Translated, it gives CASSLTVAGGSTDTQYF.

The chain has TRBV20-1 and TRBJ2-5; D uncertain. Germline lookup yields CDR1 DFQATT and CDR2 SNEGSKA (reference sequence). CDR3 length: 11 amino acids. V lost 0 bases, J lost 6 bases, and 5 bases lay in between. DNA for the CDR3: TGCAGTGCTAGAGACAGTAAGACCCAGTACTTC. It codes for CSARDSKTQYF.

This chain links TRBV11-2 with TRBJ2-1, with no clear D. Germline-derived CDR1 and CDR2 are SGHAT and FQNNGV. V shed 5 bases and J shed 6 bases, with 11 bases lying between them. There are 13 residues in the CDR3. The CDR3 spells CASSPGRGNEQFF. The CDR3 DNA is TGTGCCAGCAGCCCTGGCCGCGGCAATGAGCAGTTCTTC. Full variable domain (outside the CDR3, taken from reference TRBV11-2 and TRBJ2-1): EAGVAQSPRYKIIEKRQSVAFWCNPISGHATLYWYQQILGQGPKLLIQFQNNGVVDDSQLPKDRFSAERLKGVDSTLKIQPAKLEDSAVYLCASSPGRGNEQFFGPGTRLTVL.

V usage is TRBV9 and J usage is TRBJ2-3, with D possibly being TRBD2 (6 bases). The V end lost 1 base, the J end lost 3 bases, and 12 bases lay between the germline ends. The CDR3 is 15 residues long. From germline, CDR1 is SGDLS and CDR2 YYNGEE. The CDR3 region is CASSVPAGETDTQYF. In DNA form, the CDR3 reads TGTGCCAGCAGCGTACCAGCGGGTGAAACAGATACGCAGTATTTT.

The chain links TRBV11-2 to TRBJ2-7; D not resolved. V was pared by 1 base and J by 2 bases, with 15 bases between. CDR3 length: 16 residues. Germline V CDR1 and CDR2: SGHAT, FQNNGV. The CDR3 nucleotides read TGTGCCAGCAGCTTAGCTTCCGGTAACCTACCCTACGAGCAGTACTTC. Translating it yields CASSLASGNLPYEQYF.

In this sample, this clone is medium-sized. V usage is TRBV30 and J usage is TRBJ2-3, with TRBD1 as a possible D gene (6 bases). V shed 1 base and J shed 8 bases, with 16 bases lying between them. In germline, CDR1 is GTSNPN, CDR2 SVGIG (reference sequence). The CDR3 is 14 amino acids. The CDR3 DNA sequence: TGTGCCTGGAGTGACAGGGCTGCTCACGGTACGCAGTATTTT. Its protein is CAWSDRAAHGTQYF.

The V and J genes are TRBV15 and TRBJ2-1; 8 positions match TRBD2. The CDR3 runs 17 residues. The V and J ends lost 0 bases and 10 bases, in that order; junction bases with no gene match: 14. The germline V gene has CDR1 LNHNV and CDR2 YYDKDF (reference sequence). This chain's CDR3 is CATSRDIFGGANFEQFF. Written as DNA, the CDR3 is TGTGCCACCAGCAGAGATATTTTCGGGGGGGCGAATTTCGAGCAGTTCTTC. The variable domain in full, completed from reference TRBV15 and TRBJ2-1, reads DAMVIQNPRYQVTQFGKPVTLSCSQTLNHNVMYWYQQKSSQAPKLLFHYYDKDFNNEADTPDNFQSRRPNTSFCFLDIRSPGLGDTAMYLCATSRDIFGGANFEQFFGPGTRLTVL.

The chain uses TRBV9 and TRBJ1-2; 8 bases match TRBD1. The germline V gene encodes CDR1 SGDLS and CDR2 YYNGEE. J gave up 5 bases and V 0 bases, and 12 bases lay outside the gene matches. The CDR3 consists of 17 residues. CDR3 coding DNA: TGTGCCAGCAGCGTAGCCCCCGAGAAGACAGGGGAATATGGCTACACCTTC. This codes for CASSVAPEKTGEYGYTF.

The J gene is TRBJ1-5, the V gene TRBV10-2; maybe TRBD1 (6 bases). The length of the CDR3 is 15 residues. V was clipped by 6 bases and J by 4 bases, with 16 bases between them. Germline CDR1 reads WSHSY; CDR2 reads SAAADI. CDR3 region: CASRENERGNQPQHF. As DNA, the CDR3 is TGCGCCAGCAGGGAGAACGAGAGGGGGAATCAGCCCCAGCATTTT.

There are a few counts of this clone. The chain has TRBV11-3 and TRBJ1-4; D might be TRBD1 (6 bases). Trimming took off 6 bases at V and 0 bases at J, with 17 bases between the two ends. CDR1 SGHNT and CDR2 YENEEA come from the germline V gene. CDR3 length: 17 amino acids. CDR3 protein: CASSSQGKHATNEKLFF. The DNA for the CDR3 is TGTGCCAGCAGTAGCCAGGGGAAGCATGCAACTAATGAAAAACTGTTTTTT.

This sequence joins TRBV6-4 and TRBJ2-1, with 11 bases that match TRBD2. V lost 2 bases, J lost 0 bases, and 9 bases stayed unmatched. This CDR3 is 19 amino acids long. Germline V gene lookup returns CDR1 MRHNA and CDR2 SNTAGT. As DNA, the CDR3 is TGTGCCAGCAGTGACCCCTTAGCGGGGGGGCCGAGCTCCTACAATGAGCAGTTCTTC. The encoded protein is CASSDPLAGGPSSYNEQFF.

The chain employs TRBV6-2 or TRBV6-3 and TRBJ2-1, with 7 positions matching TRBD1. Trimming cost V 5 bases and J 5 bases; bases outside gene matches: 9. CDR3 size: 15 residues. CDR1 is MNHEY, CDR2 SVGEGT, per germline. CDR3 nucleotides: TGTGCCAGCAGTAGCCCCCCGGGACAGAACAATGAGCAGTTCTTC. This codes for CASSSPPGQNNEQFF.

The gene calls are TRBV7-6 and TRBJ2-1; no firm D call. The CDR3 extends over 13 amino acids. Trimming left V 0 bases short and J 9 bases short, with 9 bases between. The germline gives CDR1 SGHVS, CDR2 FNYEAQ. CDR3 protein: CASSLAFSAEQFF. The CDR3 coding sequence is TGTGCCAGCAGCTTAGCGTTCAGCGCTGAGCAGTTCTTC.

The V and J genes are TRBV4-1 and TRBJ2-3; D perhaps matches TRBD1 (6 bases). V was trimmed by 4 bases and J by 8 bases, leaving 22 bases between them. The CDR3 length is 16 residues. Germline-derived CDR1 and CDR2 are MGHRA and YSYEKL. The CDR3 sequence is CASSLPTGFSHRTQYF. The DNA of the CDR3 is TGCGCCAGCAGCCTCCCGACAGGCTTCTCTCATCGTACGCAGTATTTT.

The CDR3: CATSDFRGGGNTIYF. In DNA, the CDR3 is TGTGCCACCAGTGATTTTCGGGGGGGAGGAAACACCATATATTTT. The chain couples TRBV24-1 to TRBJ1-3; maybe TRBD1 (5 bases). The V end was cut by 1 base, the J end by 4 bases, with 10 bases between. Germline loops: CDR1 KGHDR, CDR2 SFDVKD. There are 15 residues in the CDR3.

The chain carries TRBV7-6 and TRBJ2-7; TRBD1 aligns across 11 bases. The CDR3 is 14 residues long. With V trimmed by 3 bases and J by 5 bases, 3 bases remained unmatched. Germline CDR1 and CDR2: SGHVS and FNYEAQ. The CDR3 protein is CASSLDRGLDEQYF. CDR3 coding DNA: TGTGCCAGCAGCTTGGACAGGGGGCTCGACGAGCAGTACTTC.

The chain is built from TRBV5-4 and TRBJ2-1; 9 bases fit TRBD2. Trimming took 0 bases from V and 7 from J; bases not matched to a gene: 8. CDR3 length: 16 amino acids. Germline CDR1 reads SGHNT; CDR2 reads YYREEE (reference sequence). CDR3 protein: CASSLGAGGSLNEQFF. The CDR3 DNA reads TGTGCCAGCAGCTTGGGAGCGGGGGGTTCCTTAAATGAGCAGTTCTTC.

This clone is a singleton in its sample. DNA for the CDR3: TGTGCCAGCAGCCGGGACACCGAATCCTACGAGCAGTACTTC. Protein product: CASSRDTESYEQYF. V gene TRBV5-6 combines with J gene TRBJ2-7; D possibly corresponds to TRBD1 (6 bases). Germline lookup yields CDR1 SGHDT and CDR2 YYEEEE. The CDR3 consists of 14 residues. V shed 4 bases and J shed 1 base, with 12 bases lying between them. Drawing the rest from reference TRBV5-6 and TRBJ2-7, the complete variable domain is DAGVTQSPTHLIKTRGQQVTLRCSPKSGHDTVSWYQQALGQGPQFIFQYYEEEERQRGNFPDRFSGHQFPNYSSELNVNALLLGDSALYLCASSRDTESYEQYFGPGTRLTVT.

The chain links TRBV6-5 to TRBJ2-1; 7 nucleotides align to TRBD1. The germline gives CDR1 MNHEY, CDR2 SVGAGI. This CDR3 has 13 amino acids. V was pared by 6 bases and J by 6 bases, with 5 bases of the junction left unmatched. CDR3 DNA sequence: TGTGCCAGCAGAATGACAGGGCTCAATGAGCAGTTCTTC. Translation: CASRMTGLNEQFF.

A word on this clone: Other DNA sequences in this specimen translate into the identical CDR3. This rearrangement joins TRBV5-1 to TRBJ2-7; 7 bases fit TRBD2. From germline, CDR1 is SGHRS and CDR2 YFSETQ. V dropped 0 bases and J dropped 7; count of bases not matched to a gene: 10. The CDR3 extends over 15 amino acids. CDR3 loop: CASSLASGTRLEQYF. The CDR3 region has the DNA TGCGCCAGCAGCTTGGCCAGCGGGACGCGGCTTGAGCAGTACTTC.

This rearrangement joins TRBV7-9 to TRBJ2-5, with 8 bases identical to TRBD2. Trimming at V came to 2 bases and at J to 5 bases, leaving 4 bases not matched to a gene. The CDR3 covers 14 residues. Germline assignment: CDR1 SEHNR and CDR2 FQNEAQ (reference sequence). The CDR3 bases are TGTGCCAGCAGCTTAACTAGCGGCTACGAGACCCAGTACTTC. As protein: CASSLTSGYETQYF.

The V gene is TRBV28, the J gene TRBJ2-4; 7 bases fit TRBD2. This CDR3 has 15 residues. Trimming took 7 bases from V and 3 from J; bases not matched to a gene: 9. The germline gives CDR1 MDHEN, CDR2 SYDVKM. The CDR3 DNA follows: TGTGCCAGCAAAGAGGGAGGGGTCGGCAAAAACATTCAGTACTTC. This sequence encodes CASKEGGVGKNIQYF.

The V and J genes are TRBV4-3 and TRBJ1-3; weak D call: TRBD1 (6 bases). The germline V and J ends were trimmed by 3 bases and 0 bases, with 12 bases remaining between them. Germline-derived CDR1 and CDR2 are LGHNA and YSLEER. The CDR3 covers 16 residues. CDR3 sequence reads: CASSQMTGASGNTIYF. CDR3 sequence (DNA): TGCGCCAGCAGCCAGATGACAGGCGCCTCTGGAAACACCATATATTTT.